This T cell receptor beta chain emerged from a study of blood T cell repertoires in COVID-19. Study-level background: The United States, Italy and Spain were the sources of the acute and convalescent COVID-19 samples. PBMCs, B-cell-depleted T cells, or T cells were the source of the cDNA or gDNA that made up the material.

This clone was observed once. Study processing details: Estimated nucleated cell counts came from reference gene primer amplification. Clones were read by immunoSEQ multiplex PCR, and TCRdb kept only the in-frame ones, dropping some. That table furnishes V, J and clone size, whereas the DNA furnished D and trimming. Found here are about 320,000 clones, 88% of them singletons; the top ten hold 1.5% to 2%. The sequenced material came from peripheral blood. The sequence came from a woman in her 30s with COVID-19, enrolled during active disease.

As DNA, the CDR3 is TGTGCCACCAGTGACTTTTCCGGGACTCACAATGAGCAGTTCTTC. Encoded protein: CATSDFSGTHNEQFF. This rearrangement joins TRBV24-1 to TRBJ2-1; D is possibly TRBD2 (6 bases). The CDR3 has 15 amino acids. Trimming took 4 bases from V and 5 from J, leaving 14 bases between them. The germline CDR1 and CDR2 sequences are KGHDR and SFDVKD.